This T cell receptor beta chain was obtained from a study of T cells in Graves' hyperthyroidism and ophthalmopathy. Regions amplified from RNA transcripts were the TCR beta CDR3 regions. HTBI primers were the set used in a first-round RT-PCR of the TCR CDR3. MiXCR, applied by TCRdb to the multiplex PCR reads, yields one record per CDR3 protein. The top ten clones hold 30% of a sample with approximately 260,000 distinct CDR3 sequences, roughly 15% of them seen once. CDR1 and CDR2 (germline): MGHRA, YSYEKL. V dropped 6 bases and J dropped 3 bases, with 15 bases sitting between them. This CDR3 is 15 amino acids long. As to this clonotype: It may be a read error: a sequence one base away is much more abundant.

Every diagnosis used clinical symptoms, serum thyroxine and TRAb, thyroid ultrasound and orbital computed tomography. This chain connects TRBV4-1 to TRBJ2-1; a weak D match, TRBD2 (5 bases). The sample was blood. The TCR sequence derives from a woman aged 50 to 60 with Graves' hyperthyroidism that later progressed to Graves' ophthalmopathy. The CDR3 DNA reads TGCGCCAGCAGGGAGGTCCAAGCCGTCTACAATGAGCAGTTCTTC. Translated: CASREVQAVYNEQFF.